This TCR beta chain was observed in a study of breast tumors, draining lymph nodes, adjacent tissues. The study, taken as a whole, reports: Compared with lymph nodes, tumors were less diverse; compared with nontumor tissue, more.

TCRdb reanalysed the multiplex PCR reads using MiXCR and keeps one entry per CDR3 protein. The data show approximately 130,000 distinct CDR3 sequences, approximately 22% seen once. The lymph nodes were axillary draining lymph nodes from breast cancer patients. There are 13 residues in the CDR3. CDR1 and CDR2 (germline): SNHLY, FYNNEI. V was cut by 6 bases and J by 7 bases, with 15 bases left in between. Many counts were recorded for this clonotype. Its cognate antigen is unknown. The sample was axillary lymph node tissue. V is TRBV2 and J is TRBJ2-5; D is unclear. The TCR comes from a female donor with breast cancer. Some clones in this sample may be carry-over from other donors' samples. CDR3 amino acids: CASRGSLLGTQYF. Here the CDR3 DNA reads TGTGCCAGCAGGGGGTCCTTATTAGGGACCCAGTACTTC. The entire variable domain, with the rest obtained from reference TRBV2 and TRBJ2-5, is as follows: EPEVTQTPSHQVTQMGQEVILRCVPISNHLYFYWYRQILGQKVEFLVSFYNNEISEKSEIFDDQFSVERPDGSNFTLKIRSTKLEDSAMYFCASRGSLLGTQYFGPGTRLLVL.